The 32 T cell receptor beta chains given below trace back to one sample, sequenced in a study of immune cell composition in non-small cell lung cancer. Repertoires were generated with immunoSEQ multiplex PCR, while TCRdb's copy carries only in-frame clones and drops some. The data hold about 15,000 clones, with around 69% observed a single time. The sample consisted of lung tumor tissue. These receptors were obtained from a human donor with non-small cell lung cancer.

This clone was observed a handful of times. V gene TRBV7-2 combines with J gene TRBJ2-1, with TRBD2 matching over 7 bases. The V segment lost 5 bases and the J segment 6 bases; nucleotides outside the gene matches: 4. The CDR3 extends over 13 amino acids. Germline assignment: CDR1 SGHTA and CDR2 FQGNSA. CDR3 loop: CASSPTSPNEQFF. The CDR3 nucleotides read TGTGCCAGCAGCCCGACTAGCCCCAATGAGCAGTTCTTC.

This clone was seen a handful of times. The V gene is TRBV7-2, the J gene TRBJ1-2, with D possibly being TRBD1 (5 bases). CDR3 size: 13 residues. Germline CDR1 is SGHTA and CDR2 is FQGNSA. V was trimmed by 2 bases and J by 7 bases, leaving 11 bases between them. The CDR3 loop is CASSLSREGGYTF. Written as DNA, the CDR3 is TGTGCCAGCAGCTTATCCAGGGAGGGTGGCTACACCTTC.

V gene TRBV5-1 combines with J gene TRBJ1-1, with D possibly matching TRBD1 (6 bases). Germline loops: CDR1 SGHRS, CDR2 YFSETQ. There are 13 residues in the CDR3. V dropped 4 bases and J dropped 2 bases, with 9 bases sitting between them. The CDR3 bases are TGCGCCAGCAGCATACAGGGAAACACTGAAGCTTTCTTT. Protein: CASSIQGNTEAFF.

This clone counts as large. The J gene is TRBJ2-7, the V gene TRBV29-1; TRBD2 agrees at 8 bases. The V gene's germline CDR1 is SQVTM and CDR2 ANQGSEA. This CDR3 is built from 14 residues. J gave up 5 bases and V 2 bases, and 8 bases lay outside the gene matches. The CDR3: CSVERGGASNEQYF. CDR3 nucleotides: TGCAGCGTTGAACGGGGGGGGGCTTCGAACGAGCAGTACTTC.

This chain links TRBV19 with TRBJ1-1; 7 positions agree with TRBD1. The CDR3 spans 15 residues. CDR1 is LNHDA and CDR2 is SQIVND in the germline V gene (reference sequence). The V and J ends lost 4 bases and 6 bases, in that order; junction bases with no gene match: 11. In nucleotides, the CDR3 is TGTGCCAGTAGTACCTCGAGACAGGGTCGCCCTGAAGCTTTCTTT. Protein product: CASSTSRQGRPEAFF.

The chain links TRBV5-1 to TRBJ2-5; TRBD1 matches 8 bases. Germline lookup yields CDR1 SGHRS and CDR2 YFSETQ. The CDR3 consists of 13 residues. V dropped 0 bases and J dropped 5; count of bases not matched to a gene: 0. The CDR3 spells CASSLGTGETQYF. CDR3 DNA: TGCGCCAGCAGCTTGGGGACAGGGGAGACCCAGTACTTC.

The DNA for the CDR3 is TGTGCCAGCCACACAGGGGGCACTGAAGCTTTCTTT. Protein sequence: CASHTGGTEAFF. This rearrangement joins TRBV6-6 to TRBJ1-1; 8 positions agree with TRBD1. Germline values: CDR1 MNHNY, CDR2 SVGAGI (reference sequence). J was trimmed by 4 bases and V by 8 bases; bases with no gene match: 3. CDR3 length: 12 amino acids.

The chain uses TRBV7-2 and TRBJ1-4; 9 bases agree with TRBD1. Looked up from germline, CDR1 is SGHTA and CDR2 is FQGNSA. The CDR3 extends over 17 amino acids. V shed 6 bases, J shed 4 bases, and the junction held 12 bases outside the gene matches. The DNA for the CDR3 is TGTGCCAGCAGTTTAATACAGGGGGCTGTTGGTAATGAAAAACTGTTTTTT. Translating it yields CASSLIQGAVGNEKLFF.

The V and J genes are TRBV5-4 and TRBJ1-1; TRBD1 matches at 7 bases. The CDR3 spans 15 residues. CDR1 and CDR2 from the germline V gene are SGHNT and YYREEE (reference sequence). J gave up 7 bases and V 1 base, and 10 bases lay outside the gene matches. The CDR3 DNA is TGTGCCAGCAGCTTGCGAATGGGACAGCAAAGTGAAGCTTTCTTT. It specifies CASSLRMGQQSEAFF. Combining the CDR3 with reference TRBV5-4 and TRBJ1-1 gives the whole variable domain ETGVTQSPTHLIKTRGQQVTLRCSSQSGHNTVSWYQQALGQGPQFIFQYYREEENGRGNFPPRFSGLQFPNYSSELNVNALELDDSALYLCASSLRMGQQSEAFFGQGTRLTVV.

This chain connects TRBV6-5 to TRBJ1-6; D is undetermined. The germline V gene has CDR1 MNHEY and CDR2 SVGAGI. The CDR3 contains 13 residues. Trimming removed 6 bases at V and 4 bases at J, with 7 bases between. The CDR3 sequence: CASRGEYNSPLHF. CDR3 in DNA: TGTGCCAGCAGGGGCGAATATAATTCACCCCTCCACTTT.

This clone has just one count. The genes are TRBV5-1 and TRBJ2-7; D perhaps matches TRBD2 (7 bases). The CDR3 totals 14 residues. Germline-derived CDR1 and CDR2 are SGHRS and YFSETQ. V lost 2 bases and J 2 bases, leaving 11 bases between the germline ends. The CDR3 DNA sequence: TGCGCCAGCAGCTTAGGGGGGGCGGCCTACGAGCAGTACTTC. Its translation: CASSLGGAAYEQYF.

In its sample, this clone was seen a few times. The chain links TRBV19 to TRBJ1-1; D is possibly TRBD1 (6 bases). Germline V gene lookup returns CDR1 LNHDA and CDR2 SQIVND (reference sequence). This CDR3 region has 15 residues. The ends were cut back, 5 bases at V and 2 bases at J, with 15 bases in the middle. The CDR3 sequence is CASSARGAENTEAFF. CDR3 DNA sequence: TGTGCCAGTAGTGCCCGGGGGGCTGAAAACACTGAAGCTTTCTTT.

This clone appeared a single time. The J gene is TRBJ2-3, the V gene TRBV6-4; 13 bases align to TRBD2. V was pared by 2 bases and J by 1 base, with 3 bases of the junction left unmatched. Germline CDR1 is MRHNA and CDR2 is SNTAGT. This CDR3 spans 17 amino acids. CDR3: CASSDDTSGGGTDTQYF. In DNA form, the CDR3 reads TGTGCCAGCAGTGACGATACTAGCGGGGGGGGCACAGATACGCAGTATTTT.

The chain combines TRBV11-2 with TRBJ2-3; unclear D gene. CDR3 length: 14 amino acids. V was clipped by 3 bases and J by 0 bases, with 7 bases between them. Germline values: CDR1 SGHAT, CDR2 FQNNGV. CDR3 coding DNA: TGTGCCAGCAGCTTTATCCCTAGCACAGATACGCAGTATTTT. Translated: CASSFIPSTDTQYF. Looking up the rest from reference TRBV11-2 and TRBJ2-3 gives the full variable domain: EAGVAQSPRYKIIEKRQSVAFWCNPISGHATLYWYQQILGQGPKLLIQFQNNGVVDDSQLPKDRFSAERLKGVDSTLKIQPAKLEDSAVYLCASSFIPSTDTQYFGPGTRLTVL.

The chain recombines TRBV9 with TRBJ1-1, with D tentatively TRBD1 (6 bases). CDR1 and CDR2 from the germline V gene are SGDLS and YYNGEE. This CDR3 has 14 amino acids. V gave up 1 base and J gave up 1 base, with 8 bases separating them. CDR3 coding DNA: TGTGCCAGCAGCGTAACAGGGCAGAACACTGAAGCTTTCTTT. This encodes CASSVTGQNTEAFF.

The chain joins TRBV11-3 to TRBJ2-7; the match to TRBD1 covers 9 bases. V shed 1 base, J shed 6 bases, and the junction held 13 bases outside the gene matches. This CDR3 region has 17 residues. Germline assignment: CDR1 SGHNT and CDR2 YENEEA. This CDR3 is CASSLAGAGQGLIEQYF. The CDR3 DNA sequence: TGTGCCAGCAGCTTAGCTGGGGCTGGACAGGGGTTGATCGAGCAGTACTTC.

The gene calls are TRBV7-2 and TRBJ2-1, with D possibly being TRBD1 (5 bases). The germline V and J ends were trimmed by 7 bases and 4 bases, with 14 bases remaining between them. The CDR3 extends over 14 amino acids. Germline V gene data show CDR1 as SGHTA and CDR2 as FQGNSA. In DNA form, the CDR3 reads TGTGCCAGCACCTCAGACAGATCTTACAATGAGCAGTTCTTC. It encodes CASTSDRSYNEQFF.

The rearrangement links TRBV13 to TRBJ2-3; 9 bases align to TRBD2. Trimming at V came to 4 bases and at J to 4 bases, leaving 12 bases not matched to a gene. The CDR3 runs 17 residues. CDR1 is PRHDT and CDR2 is FYEKMQ in the germline V gene (reference sequence). The CDR3, as DNA: TGTGCCAGCAGCTCGCTAGCCCTCGCGGGGGGGCCAGATACGCAGTATTTT. This translates into CASSSLALAGGPDTQYF.

The chain carries TRBV5-1 and TRBJ1-6; possibly TRBD1 for D (5 bases). The germline V gene encodes CDR1 SGHRS and CDR2 YFSETQ. V gave up 1 base and J gave up 7 bases, with 9 bases separating them. CDR3 length equals 14 residues. The CDR3 DNA reads TGCGCCAGCAGCTTGCGCGGGGGGAATTCACCCCTCCACTTT. Protein: CASSLRGGNSPLHF.

The chain couples TRBV7-8 to TRBJ1-2; no clear D. There are 15 residues in the CDR3. Germline assignment: CDR1 SGHVS and CDR2 FQNEAQ. V lost 6 bases, J lost 4 bases, and 18 bases lay in between. The CDR3 loop reads CASSRGTGVSYGYTF. CDR3 nucleotide sequence: TGTGCCAGCAGTCGAGGAACCGGGGTGAGCTATGGCTACACCTTC. The whole variable domain, remainder taken from reference TRBV7-8 and TRBJ1-2, is GAGVSQSPRYKVAKRGQDVALRCDPISGHVSLFWYQQALGQGPEFLTYFQNEAQLDKSGLPSDRFFAERPEGSVSTLKIQRTQQEDSAVYLCASSRGTGVSYGYTFGSGTRLTVV.

The chain couples TRBV18 to TRBJ1-1; D might be TRBD1 (5 bases). Trimming took off 4 bases at V and 0 bases at J, with 12 bases between the two ends. CDR3 size: 15 residues. Germline V gene lookup returns CDR1 KGHSH and CDR2 LQKENI. The CDR3 loop is CASSLLPDMNTEAFF. The DNA of the CDR3 is TGTGCCAGCTCACTTCTTCCGGACATGAACACTGAAGCTTTCTTT.

The chain links TRBV6-5 to TRBJ2-1; no reliable D call. CDR3 size: 11 residues. Trimming took off 2 bases at V and 9 bases at J, with 5 bases between the two ends. Germline V gene lookup returns CDR1 MNHEY and CDR2 SVGAGI. CDR3 in amino acids: CASSYEFEQFF. As DNA, the CDR3 is TGTGCCAGCAGTTACGAGTTTGAGCAGTTCTTC.

The chain has TRBV4-2 and TRBJ2-7; perhaps TRBD1 as D (6 bases). Between the trimmed V and J ends, which lost 1 base and 1 base, there was a span of 8 bases. The germline gives CDR1 LGHNA, CDR2 YNFKEQ. This CDR3 has 14 amino acids. The CDR3, as DNA: TGTGCCAGCAGCCAAGGGGACAAGTCCTACGAGCAGTACTTC. This encodes CASSQGDKSYEQYF.

By frequency in the sample, this clone is medium-sized. The genes are TRBV5-1 and TRBJ1-1; the D is unclear. Trimming stripped 0 bases from V and 3 bases from J, with 9 bases between. Germline loops: CDR1 SGHRS, CDR2 YFSETQ. This CDR3 has 14 residues. In nucleotides, the CDR3 is TGCGCCAGCAGCTTGGAACACCTAGACACTGAAGCTTTCTTT. Encoded protein: CASSLEHLDTEAFF.

This clone was seen once. The CDR3 sequence is CASSSQPRLAGGQDTQYF. The DNA for the CDR3 is TGTGCCAGCAGTTCCCAACCTCGACTAGCGGGGGGGCAGGATACGCAGTATTTT. The J gene is TRBJ2-3, the V gene TRBV6-9, with 14 bases that match TRBD2. CDR1 and CDR2 from the germline V gene are MNHGY and SVAAGI. CDR3 size: 18 residues. V lost 4 bases to trimming and J lost 6 bases; unmatched junction nucleotides: 12.

This chain links TRBV5-1 with TRBJ2-1; 9 bases map to TRBD2. This CDR3 has 15 residues. Germline-derived CDR1 and CDR2 are SGHRS and YFSETQ. V lost 1 base to trimming and J lost 6 bases; unmatched junction nucleotides: 5. The CDR3 DNA follows: TGCGCCAGCAGCTTGTGGCTAGCGGGGCGCAATGAGCAGTTCTTC. The encoded protein is CASSLWLAGRNEQFF.

This clone was seen a few times. The chain recombines TRBV11-2 with TRBJ2-7, with TRBD2 as a possible D gene (6 bases). V was cut by 5 bases and J by 3 bases, with 14 bases left in between. Per the germline V gene, CDR1 is SGHAT and CDR2 is FQNNGV. The CDR3 has 14 residues. CDR3 amino acids: CASSRDLGGYEQYF. For the CDR3, the DNA is TGTGCCAGCAGCCGTGACCTGGGGGGCTACGAGCAGTACTTC.

The chain uses TRBV27 and TRBJ1-4; perhaps TRBD1 as D (5 bases). CDR1 is MNHEY, CDR2 SMNVEV, per germline (reference sequence). Trimming removed 1 base at V and 2 bases at J, with 11 bases between. The CDR3 has 16 residues. CDR3 sequence: CASSLYREGTNEKLFF. The CDR3 DNA follows: TGTGCCAGCAGTTTATACCGGGAGGGGACTAATGAAAAACTGTTTTTT.

The V call is TRBV23-1, the J call TRBJ2-5; 8 positions match TRBD1. TRBV23-1 is designated an ORF whose function remains uncertain. V lost 3 bases and J lost 10; bases outside the gene matches: 4. The CDR3 has 12 amino acids. The CDR3: CASSHRQGSQYF. Here the CDR3 DNA reads TGCGCCAGCAGTCACCGACAGGGGAGCCAGTACTTC.

The chain couples TRBV7-2 to TRBJ1-1, with D possibly TRBD1 on 5 matching bases. The CDR3 runs to 16 residues. The V gene lost 0 bases and the J gene lost 6 bases, with 17 bases spanning the gap. Per the germline V gene, CDR1 is SGHTA and CDR2 is FQGNSA. CDR3 nucleotides: TGTGCCAGCAGCTTAGCGCTCTGGGGGGGTTCTGCTGAAGCTTTCTTT. Protein sequence: CASSLALWGGSAEAFF. The full variable domain, with the rest looked up from reference TRBV7-2 and TRBJ1-1, is GAGVSQSPSNKVTEKGKDVELRCDPISGHTALYWYRQSLGQGLEFLIYFQGNSAPDKSGLPSDRFSAERTGGSVSTLTIQRTQQEDSAVYLCASSLALWGGSAEAFFGQGTRLTVV.

CDR3 coding DNA: TGTGCCAGCAGCTTGGTGGGCACCCCCTATGGCTACACCTTC. It translates to CASSLVGTPYGYTF. The V gene is TRBV5-6, the J gene TRBJ1-2, with unresolved D. There are 14 residues in the CDR3. Deletions cut 0 bases from V and 4 bases from J, with 10 bases between. Germline values: CDR1 SGHDT, CDR2 YYEEEE.

The CDR3 loop reads CASRPSGGNEQFF. CDR3 in DNA: TGTGCCAGCAGGCCTAGCGGGGGGAATGAGCAGTTCTTC. The rearrangement links TRBV7-9 to TRBJ2-1; TRBD2 aligns across 11 bases. V dropped 6 bases and J dropped 7; count of bases not matched to a gene: 2. The CDR3 sequence is 13 residues long. Germline values: CDR1 SEHNR, CDR2 FQNEAQ (reference sequence).